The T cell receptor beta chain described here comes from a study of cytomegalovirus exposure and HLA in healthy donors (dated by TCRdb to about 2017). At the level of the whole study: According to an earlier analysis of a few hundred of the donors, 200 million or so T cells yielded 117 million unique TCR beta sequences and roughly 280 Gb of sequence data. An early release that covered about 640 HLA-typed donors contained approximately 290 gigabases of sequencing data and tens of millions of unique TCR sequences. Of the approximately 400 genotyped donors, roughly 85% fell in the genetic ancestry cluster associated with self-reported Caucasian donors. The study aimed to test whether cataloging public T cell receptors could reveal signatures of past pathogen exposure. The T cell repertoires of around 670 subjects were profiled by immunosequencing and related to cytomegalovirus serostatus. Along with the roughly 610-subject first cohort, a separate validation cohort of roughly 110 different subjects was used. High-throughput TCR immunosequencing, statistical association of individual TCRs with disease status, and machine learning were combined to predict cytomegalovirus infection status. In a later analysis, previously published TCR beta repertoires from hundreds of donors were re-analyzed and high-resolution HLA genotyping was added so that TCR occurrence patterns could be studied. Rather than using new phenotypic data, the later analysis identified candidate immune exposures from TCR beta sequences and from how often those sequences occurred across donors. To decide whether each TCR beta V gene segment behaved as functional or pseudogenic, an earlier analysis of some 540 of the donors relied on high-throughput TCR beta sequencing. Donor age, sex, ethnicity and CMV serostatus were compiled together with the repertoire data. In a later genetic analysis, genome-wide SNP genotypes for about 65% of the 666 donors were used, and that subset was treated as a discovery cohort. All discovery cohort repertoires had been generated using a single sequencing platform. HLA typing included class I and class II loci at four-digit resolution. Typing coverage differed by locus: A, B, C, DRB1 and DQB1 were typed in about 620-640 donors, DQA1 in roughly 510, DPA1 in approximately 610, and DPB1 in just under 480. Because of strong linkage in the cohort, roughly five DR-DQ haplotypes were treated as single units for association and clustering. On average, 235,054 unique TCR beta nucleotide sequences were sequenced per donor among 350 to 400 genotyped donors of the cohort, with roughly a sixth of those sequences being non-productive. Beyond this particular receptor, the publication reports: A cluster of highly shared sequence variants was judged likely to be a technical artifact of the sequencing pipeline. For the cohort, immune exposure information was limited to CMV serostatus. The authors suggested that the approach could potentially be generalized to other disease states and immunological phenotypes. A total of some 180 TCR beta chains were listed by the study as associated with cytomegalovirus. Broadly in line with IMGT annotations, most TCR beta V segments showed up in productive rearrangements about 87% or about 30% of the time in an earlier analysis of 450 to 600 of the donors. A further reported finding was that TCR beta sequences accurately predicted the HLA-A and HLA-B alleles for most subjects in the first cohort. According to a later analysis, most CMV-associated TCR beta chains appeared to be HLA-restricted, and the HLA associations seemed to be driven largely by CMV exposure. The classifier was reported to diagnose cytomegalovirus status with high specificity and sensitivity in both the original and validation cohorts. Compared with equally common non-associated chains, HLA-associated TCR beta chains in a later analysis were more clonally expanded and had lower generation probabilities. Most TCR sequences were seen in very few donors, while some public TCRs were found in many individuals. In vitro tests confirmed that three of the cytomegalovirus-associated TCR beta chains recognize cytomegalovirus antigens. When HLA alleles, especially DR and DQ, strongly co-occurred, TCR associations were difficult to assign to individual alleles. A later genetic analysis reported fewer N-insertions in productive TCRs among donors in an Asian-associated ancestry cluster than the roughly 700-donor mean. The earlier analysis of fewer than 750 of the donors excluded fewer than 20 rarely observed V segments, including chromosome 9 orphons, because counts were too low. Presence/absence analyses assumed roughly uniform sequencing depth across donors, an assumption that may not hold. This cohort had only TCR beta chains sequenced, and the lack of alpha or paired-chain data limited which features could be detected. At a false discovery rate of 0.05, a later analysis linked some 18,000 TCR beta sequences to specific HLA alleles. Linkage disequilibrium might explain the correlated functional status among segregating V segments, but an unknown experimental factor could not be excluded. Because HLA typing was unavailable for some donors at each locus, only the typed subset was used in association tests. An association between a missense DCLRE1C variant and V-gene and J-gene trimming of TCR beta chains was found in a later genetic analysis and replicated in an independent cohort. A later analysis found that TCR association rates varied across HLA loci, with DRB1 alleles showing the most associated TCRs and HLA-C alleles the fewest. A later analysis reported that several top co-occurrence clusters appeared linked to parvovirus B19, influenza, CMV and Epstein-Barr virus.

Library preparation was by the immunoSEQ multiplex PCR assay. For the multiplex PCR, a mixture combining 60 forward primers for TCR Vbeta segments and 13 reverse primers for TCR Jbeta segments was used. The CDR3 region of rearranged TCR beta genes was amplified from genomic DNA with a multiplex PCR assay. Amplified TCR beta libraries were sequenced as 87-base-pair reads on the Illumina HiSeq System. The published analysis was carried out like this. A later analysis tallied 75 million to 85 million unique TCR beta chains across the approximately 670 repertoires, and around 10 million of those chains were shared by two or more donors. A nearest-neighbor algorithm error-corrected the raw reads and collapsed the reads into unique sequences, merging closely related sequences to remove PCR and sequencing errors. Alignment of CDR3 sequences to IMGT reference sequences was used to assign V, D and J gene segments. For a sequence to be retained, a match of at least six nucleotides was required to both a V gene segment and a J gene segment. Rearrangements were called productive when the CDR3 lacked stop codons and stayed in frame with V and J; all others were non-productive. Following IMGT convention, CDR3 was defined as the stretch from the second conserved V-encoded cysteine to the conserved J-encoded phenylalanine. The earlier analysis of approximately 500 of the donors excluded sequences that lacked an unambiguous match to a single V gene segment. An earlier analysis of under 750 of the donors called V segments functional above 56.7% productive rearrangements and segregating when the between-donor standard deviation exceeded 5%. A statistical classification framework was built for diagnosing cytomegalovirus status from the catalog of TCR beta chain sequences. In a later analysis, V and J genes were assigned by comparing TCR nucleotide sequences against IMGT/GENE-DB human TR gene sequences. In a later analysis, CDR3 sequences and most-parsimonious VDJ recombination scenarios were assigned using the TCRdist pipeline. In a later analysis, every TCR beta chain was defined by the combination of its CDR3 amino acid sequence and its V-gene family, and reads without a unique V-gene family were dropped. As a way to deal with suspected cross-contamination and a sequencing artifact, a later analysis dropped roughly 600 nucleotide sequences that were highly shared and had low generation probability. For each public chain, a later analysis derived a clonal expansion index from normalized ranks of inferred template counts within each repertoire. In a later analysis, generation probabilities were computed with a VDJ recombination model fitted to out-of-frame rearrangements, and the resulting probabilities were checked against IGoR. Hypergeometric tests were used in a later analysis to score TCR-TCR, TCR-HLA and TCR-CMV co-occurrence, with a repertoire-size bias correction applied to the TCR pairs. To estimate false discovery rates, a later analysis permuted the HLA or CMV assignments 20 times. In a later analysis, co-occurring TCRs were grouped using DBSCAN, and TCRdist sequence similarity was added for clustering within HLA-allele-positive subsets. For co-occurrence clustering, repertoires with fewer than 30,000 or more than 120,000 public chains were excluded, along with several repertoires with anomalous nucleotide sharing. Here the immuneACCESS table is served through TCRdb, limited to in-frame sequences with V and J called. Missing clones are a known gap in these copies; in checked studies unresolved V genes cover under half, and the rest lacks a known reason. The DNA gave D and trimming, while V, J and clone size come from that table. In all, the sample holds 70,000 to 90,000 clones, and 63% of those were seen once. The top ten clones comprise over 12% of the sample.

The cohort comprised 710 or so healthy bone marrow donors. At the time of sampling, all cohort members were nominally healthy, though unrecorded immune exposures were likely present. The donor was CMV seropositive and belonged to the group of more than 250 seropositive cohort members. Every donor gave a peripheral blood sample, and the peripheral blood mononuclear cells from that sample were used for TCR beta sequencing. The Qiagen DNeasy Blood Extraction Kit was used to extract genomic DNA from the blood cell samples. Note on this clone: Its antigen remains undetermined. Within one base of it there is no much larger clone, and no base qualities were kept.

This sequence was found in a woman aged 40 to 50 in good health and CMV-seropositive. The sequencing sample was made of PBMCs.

The CDR3 corresponds to CASSLAEAGGTQYF. The DNA sequence is as follows: TGTGCCAGCAGCTTAGCGGAGGCGGGGGGGACCCAGTACTTC. This chain joins TRBV7-6 to TRBJ2-5, and 8 bases in between align with TRBD2. The CDR3 holds 14 amino acids from the cysteine to the phenylalanine. Only the CDR3 DNA is retained, 42 bases long and in frame from the first base. Ends trimmed: V by 0 bases, J by 7 bases; bases unmatched to a gene: 4. For CDR1 and CDR2, the germline V gene lists SGHVS and FNYEAQ.